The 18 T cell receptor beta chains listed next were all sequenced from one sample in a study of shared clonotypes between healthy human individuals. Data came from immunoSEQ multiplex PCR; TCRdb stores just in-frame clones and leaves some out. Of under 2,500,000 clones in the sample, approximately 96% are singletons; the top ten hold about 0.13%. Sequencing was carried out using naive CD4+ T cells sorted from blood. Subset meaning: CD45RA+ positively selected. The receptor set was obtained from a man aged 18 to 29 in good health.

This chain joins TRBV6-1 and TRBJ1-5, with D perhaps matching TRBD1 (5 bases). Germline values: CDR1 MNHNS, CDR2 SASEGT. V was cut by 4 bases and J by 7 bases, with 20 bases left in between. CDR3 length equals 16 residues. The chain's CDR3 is CASSGTNSGTGQPQHF. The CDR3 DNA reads TGTGCCAGCAGTGGCACCAATTCCGGGACGGGCCAGCCCCAGCATTTT.

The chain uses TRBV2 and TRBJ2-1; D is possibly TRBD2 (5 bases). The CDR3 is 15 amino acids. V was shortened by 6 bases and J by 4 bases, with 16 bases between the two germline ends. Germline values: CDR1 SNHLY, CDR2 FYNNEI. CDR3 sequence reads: CASRTGFRRYNEQFF. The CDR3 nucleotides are TGTGCCAGCAGGACGGGGTTTCGACGTTACAATGAGCAGTTCTTC.

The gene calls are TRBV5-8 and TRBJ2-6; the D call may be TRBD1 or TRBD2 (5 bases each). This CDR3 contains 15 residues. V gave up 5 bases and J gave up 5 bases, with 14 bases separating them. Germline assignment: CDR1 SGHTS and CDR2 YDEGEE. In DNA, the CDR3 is TGTGCCAGCAGTCCTGGGGACGGTAGGGCCAACGTCCTGACTTTC. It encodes CASSPGDGRANVLTF.

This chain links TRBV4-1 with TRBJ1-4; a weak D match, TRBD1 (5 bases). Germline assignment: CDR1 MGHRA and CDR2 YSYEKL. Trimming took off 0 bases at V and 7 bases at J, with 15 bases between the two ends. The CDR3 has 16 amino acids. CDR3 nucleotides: TGCGCCAGCAGCCAAGATAGGGCGGGGGAAAGTGAAAAACTGTTTTTT. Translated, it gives CASSQDRAGESEKLFF.

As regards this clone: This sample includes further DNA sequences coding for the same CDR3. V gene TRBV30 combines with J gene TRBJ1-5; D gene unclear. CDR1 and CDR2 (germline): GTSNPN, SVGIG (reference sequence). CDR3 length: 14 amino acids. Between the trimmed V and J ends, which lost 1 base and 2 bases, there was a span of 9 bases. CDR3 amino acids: CAWSGGARNQPQHF. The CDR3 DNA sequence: TGTGCCTGGAGTGGGGGAGCCCGCAATCAGCCCCAGCATTTT. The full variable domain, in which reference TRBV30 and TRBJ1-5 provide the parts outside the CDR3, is SQTIHQWPATLVQPVGSPLSLECTVEGTSNPNLYWYRQAAGRGLQLLFYSVGIGQISSEVPQNLSASRPQDRQFILSSKKLLLSDSGFYLCAWSGGARNQPQHFGDGTRLSIL.

CDR3 loop: CASSLGGPSSYNSPLHF. Here the CDR3 DNA reads TGTGCCAGCAGCTTGGGGGGACCCAGCTCCTATAATTCACCCCTCCACTTT. This chain uses TRBV5-6 with TRBJ1-6; tentatively, D is TRBD1 (5 bases). In germline, CDR1 is SGHDT, CDR2 YYEEEE. This CDR3 contains 17 residues. The germline V and J ends were trimmed by 0 bases and 0 bases, with 10 bases remaining between them.

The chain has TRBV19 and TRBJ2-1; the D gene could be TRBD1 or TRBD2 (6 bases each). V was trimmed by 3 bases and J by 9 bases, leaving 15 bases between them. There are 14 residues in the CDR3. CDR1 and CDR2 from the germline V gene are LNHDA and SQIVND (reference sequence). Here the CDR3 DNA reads TGTGCCAGTAGTATGGGGGGCGGAGTAGGTGAGCAGTTCTTC. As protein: CASSMGGGVGEQFF.

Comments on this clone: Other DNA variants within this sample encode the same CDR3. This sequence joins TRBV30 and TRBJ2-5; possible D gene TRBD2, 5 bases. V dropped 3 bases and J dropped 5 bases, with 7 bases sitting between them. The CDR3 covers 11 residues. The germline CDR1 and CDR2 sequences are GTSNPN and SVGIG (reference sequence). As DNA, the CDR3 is TGTGCCTGGAGGTCGGGGGAGACCCAGTACTTC. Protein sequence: CAWRSGETQYF.

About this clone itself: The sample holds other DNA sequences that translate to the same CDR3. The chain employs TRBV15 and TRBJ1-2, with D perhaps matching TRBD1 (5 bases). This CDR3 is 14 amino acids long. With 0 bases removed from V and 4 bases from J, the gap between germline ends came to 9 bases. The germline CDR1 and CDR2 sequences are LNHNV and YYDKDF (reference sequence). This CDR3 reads CATSREGGTYGYTF. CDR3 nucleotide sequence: TGTGCCACCAGCAGAGAGGGGGGAACCTATGGCTACACCTTC. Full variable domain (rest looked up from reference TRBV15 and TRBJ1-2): DAMVIQNPRYQVTQFGKPVTLSCSQTLNHNVMYWYQQKSSQAPKLLFHYYDKDFNNEADTPDNFQSRRPNTSFCFLDIRSPGLGDTAMYLCATSREGGTYGYTFGSGTRLTVV.

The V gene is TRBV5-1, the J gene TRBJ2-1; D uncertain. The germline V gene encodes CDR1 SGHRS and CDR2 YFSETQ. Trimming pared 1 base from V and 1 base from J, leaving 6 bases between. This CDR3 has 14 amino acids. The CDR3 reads CASSLSHSYNEQFF. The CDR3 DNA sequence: TGCGCCAGCAGCTTGTCACATTCCTACAATGAGCAGTTCTTC.

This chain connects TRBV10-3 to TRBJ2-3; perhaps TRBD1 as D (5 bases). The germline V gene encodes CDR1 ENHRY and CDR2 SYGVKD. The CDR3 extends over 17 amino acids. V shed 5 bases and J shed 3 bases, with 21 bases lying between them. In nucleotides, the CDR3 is TGTGCCATCAGTCCCGCCAGGGTAGGGCCCGAAACAGATACGCAGTATTTT. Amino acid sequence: CAISPARVGPETDTQYF.

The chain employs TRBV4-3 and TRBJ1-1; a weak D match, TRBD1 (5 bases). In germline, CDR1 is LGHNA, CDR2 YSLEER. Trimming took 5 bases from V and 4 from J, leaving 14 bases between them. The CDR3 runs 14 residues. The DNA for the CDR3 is TGCGCCAGCAGCAAAGTGGGGGTACGCACTGAAGCTTTCTTT. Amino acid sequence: CASSKVGVRTEAFF.

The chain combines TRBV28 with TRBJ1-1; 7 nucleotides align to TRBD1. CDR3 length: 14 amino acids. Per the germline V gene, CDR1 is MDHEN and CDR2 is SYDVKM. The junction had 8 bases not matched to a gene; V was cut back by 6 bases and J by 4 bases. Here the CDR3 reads CASSIVQGGTEAFF. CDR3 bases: TGTGCCAGCAGCATCGTCCAGGGGGGCACTGAAGCTTTCTTT.

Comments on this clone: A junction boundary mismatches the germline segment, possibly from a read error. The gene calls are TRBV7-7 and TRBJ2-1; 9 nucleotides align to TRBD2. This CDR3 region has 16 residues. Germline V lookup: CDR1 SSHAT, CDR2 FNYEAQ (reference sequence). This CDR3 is CASSLVAGGPVNEQFF. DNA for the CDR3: TGTGCTAGCAGCTTAGTTGCGGGAGGGCCGGTAAATGAGCAGTTCTTC.

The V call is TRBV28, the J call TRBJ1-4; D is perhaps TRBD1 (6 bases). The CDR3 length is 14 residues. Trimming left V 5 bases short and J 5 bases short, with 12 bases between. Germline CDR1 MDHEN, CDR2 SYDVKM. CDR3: CASSAQGPNEKLFF. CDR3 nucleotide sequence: TGTGCCAGCAGTGCACAGGGACCGAATGAAAAACTGTTTTTT.

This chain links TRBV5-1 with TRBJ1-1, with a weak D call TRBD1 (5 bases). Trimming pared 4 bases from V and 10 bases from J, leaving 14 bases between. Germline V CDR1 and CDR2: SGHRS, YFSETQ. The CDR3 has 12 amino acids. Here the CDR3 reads CASSPLGGLAFF. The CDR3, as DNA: TGCGCCAGCAGCCCACTCGGGGGGTTAGCTTTCTTT.

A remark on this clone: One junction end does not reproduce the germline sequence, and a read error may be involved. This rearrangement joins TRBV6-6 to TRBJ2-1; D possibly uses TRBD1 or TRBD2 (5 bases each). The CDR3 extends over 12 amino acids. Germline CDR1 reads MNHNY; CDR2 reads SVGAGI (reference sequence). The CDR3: CASSYSTERWVF. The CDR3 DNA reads TGTGCCAGCAGTTACTCGACAGAGCGGTGGGTCTTC.

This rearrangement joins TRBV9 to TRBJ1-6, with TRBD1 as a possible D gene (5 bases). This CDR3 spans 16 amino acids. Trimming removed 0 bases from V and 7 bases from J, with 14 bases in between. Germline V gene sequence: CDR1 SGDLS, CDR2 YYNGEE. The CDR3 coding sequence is TGTGCCAGCAGCGTAGCAGGCTCCAGGGTGAATTCACCCCTCCACTTT. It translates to CASSVAGSRVNSPLHF.